Shown below are 14 T cell receptor beta chains from a single sample sequenced in a study of shared clonotypes between healthy human individuals. This table comes from immunoSEQ multiplex PCR, and its TCRdb copy is limited to in-frame clones, with some not included. The table lists around 2,000,000 clones, around 96% of them singletons, with approximately 1% in the top ten. The naive CD8 population came from CD45RO-negative cells selected for CCR7, without terminally differentiated effector memory CD45RA+ cells. Material for sequencing was naive CD8+ T cells sorted from blood. The receptors here all came from a man between 18 and 35 years old in good health.

The J gene is TRBJ2-2, the V gene TRBV10-3; 11 bases fit TRBD2. With V trimmed by 0 bases and J by 6 bases, 6 bases remained unmatched. Germline CDR1 ENHRY, CDR2 SYGVKD. CDR3 length: 17 residues. CDR3 sequence (DNA): TGTGCCATCAGTGAGTCGAAACTAGCGGGAGTCTCCGGGGAGCTGTTTTTT. Protein sequence: CAISESKLAGVSGELFF.

The rearrangement uses TRBV19 and TRBJ2-5; possibly TRBD2 for D (5 bases). V lost 5 bases and J lost 1, with 11 bases in between. The CDR3 loop spans 14 amino acids. Germline V gene sequence: CDR1 LNHDA, CDR2 SQIVND (reference sequence). The CDR3 loop reads CASSDRGLQETQYF. CDR3 nucleotides: TGTGCCAGTAGTGATCGCGGACTCCAAGAGACCCAGTACTTC.

A remark on this clone: Other nucleotide sequences from this sample produce the same CDR3. In DNA form, the CDR3 reads TGCAGCGTTGGGCTAGCGGGGGGAACAGATACGCAGTATTTT. Its protein product is CSVGLAGGTDTQYF. The rearrangement uses TRBV29-1 and TRBJ2-3; 11 bases are a match to TRBD2. V dropped 4 bases and J dropped 3; count of bases not matched to a gene: 3. The germline V gene has CDR1 SQVTM and CDR2 ANQGSEA. The CDR3 loop spans 14 amino acids.

The J gene is TRBJ2-7, the V gene TRBV5-5; 8 nucleotides align to TRBD1. Germline V CDR1 and CDR2: SGHKS, YYEKEE (reference sequence). Germline trimming cut 6 bases from V and 4 bases from J; bases unmatched to any gene: 21. The CDR3 consists of 18 residues. CDR3 sequence (DNA): TGTGCCAGCACCTTAAGAGCCCCCTTCGGGACAGGTTTTTACGAGCAGTACTTC. Its translation: CASTLRAPFGTGFYEQYF.

The count of this clone is one. The CDR3 protein is CASSIDPSWGYTF. The CDR3 DNA follows: TGTGCCAGTAGTATAGACCCCAGCTGGGGCTACACCTTC. The gene calls are TRBV19 and TRBJ1-2; no clear D. The CDR3 extends over 13 amino acids. Germline-derived CDR1 and CDR2 are LNHDA and SQIVND (reference sequence). Deletions cut 0 bases from V and 8 bases from J, with 10 bases between.

The rearrangement joins TRBV5-5 to TRBJ2-7; 7 bases fit TRBD2. V was pared by 3 bases and J by 4 bases, with 10 bases of the junction left unmatched. Germline CDR1 reads SGHKS; CDR2 reads YYEKEE (reference sequence). CDR3 length: 15 amino acids. Here the CDR3 reads CASSSPGGTRYEQYF. Here the CDR3 DNA reads TGTGCCAGCAGCTCCCCCGGGGGGACTCGATACGAGCAGTACTTC.

The rearrangement joins TRBV2 to TRBJ2-5, with 8 bases aligning to TRBD1. This CDR3 contains 16 residues. The V and J ends lost 4 bases and 2 bases, in that order; junction bases with no gene match: 9. The germline V gene has CDR1 SNHLY and CDR2 FYNNEI. The chain's CDR3 is CASSVPTGVNQETQYF. The CDR3 DNA follows: TGTGCCAGCAGTGTCCCGACAGGGGTGAATCAAGAGACCCAGTACTTC.

The CDR3 loop is CAISEAYTGGTGELFF. For the CDR3, the DNA is TGTGCCATCAGTGAGGCCTATACAGGGGGCACCGGGGAGCTGTTTTTT. The gene calls are TRBV10-3 and TRBJ2-2, with 8 bases identical to TRBD1. V dropped 2 bases and J dropped 4; count of bases not matched to a gene: 6. Germline V gives CDR1 ENHRY, CDR2 SYGVKD. The CDR3 runs 16 residues.

V usage is TRBV6-5 and J usage is TRBJ2-1, with 11 bases fitting TRBD2. The CDR3 runs to 15 residues. Germline V gene sequence: CDR1 MNHEY, CDR2 SVGAGI. With 1 base clipped from V and 7 bases from J, the junction kept 3 bases outside the gene matches. CDR3 sequence reads: CASSYLGLAANEQFF. The CDR3 coding sequence is TGTGCCAGCAGTTACTTGGGACTAGCGGCGAATGAGCAGTTCTTC.

This rearrangement joins TRBV13 to TRBJ2-7; D gene uncertain. This CDR3 is 14 amino acids long. V was pared by 2 bases and J by 0 bases, with 8 bases between. Germline V gene sequence: CDR1 PRHDT, CDR2 FYEKMQ (reference sequence). Here the CDR3 DNA reads TGTGCCAGCAGCTTACTATCCTCCTCCTACGAGCAGTACTTC. Translating it yields CASSLLSSSYEQYF.

As for this clone: Other DNA sequences in the same sample also yield this CDR3. The chain employs TRBV9 and TRBJ2-7; D assignment may be TRBD1 or TRBD2 (5 bases each). This CDR3 is built from 12 residues. CDR1 is SGDLS, CDR2 YYNGEE, per germline. V lost 3 bases, J lost 4 bases, and 8 bases lay in between. The CDR3: CASSGEGYEQYF. CDR3 coding DNA: TGTGCCAGCAGCGGTGAGGGGTACGAGCAGTACTTC.

In its sample, this clone was seen a few times. The V and J genes are TRBV7-9 and TRBJ1-2; tentatively, D is TRBD1 (6 bases). The CDR3 is 14 residues long. The V gene's germline CDR1 is SEHNR and CDR2 FQNEAQ (reference sequence). Trimming took off 1 base at V and 4 bases at J, with 10 bases between the two ends. For the CDR3, the DNA is TGTGCCAGCAGCTTAGGGAGGACAGCCTATGGCTACACCTTC. This codes for CASSLGRTAYGYTF.

This sequence joins TRBV27 and TRBJ2-2; 7 bases match TRBD2. The CDR3 sequence is 16 residues long. V lost 3 bases and J lost 4; bases outside the gene matches: 8. The V gene's germline CDR1 is MNHEY and CDR2 SMNVEV (reference sequence). The CDR3 DNA reads TGTGCCAGCAGTTTCCTGTCTCCGGGGGGCACCGGGGAGCTGTTTTTT. Translating gives CASSFLSPGGTGELFF.

This sequence joins TRBV19 and TRBJ1-5; weak D call: TRBD1 (6 bases). CDR3 size: 14 residues. In germline, CDR1 is LNHDA, CDR2 SQIVND (reference sequence). V was pared by 7 bases and J by 9 bases, with 19 bases between. In DNA form, the CDR3 reads TGTGCCAGTACAATTGCAGGGGACCCACGGCCCCAGCATTTT. Its translation is CASTIAGDPRPQHF.